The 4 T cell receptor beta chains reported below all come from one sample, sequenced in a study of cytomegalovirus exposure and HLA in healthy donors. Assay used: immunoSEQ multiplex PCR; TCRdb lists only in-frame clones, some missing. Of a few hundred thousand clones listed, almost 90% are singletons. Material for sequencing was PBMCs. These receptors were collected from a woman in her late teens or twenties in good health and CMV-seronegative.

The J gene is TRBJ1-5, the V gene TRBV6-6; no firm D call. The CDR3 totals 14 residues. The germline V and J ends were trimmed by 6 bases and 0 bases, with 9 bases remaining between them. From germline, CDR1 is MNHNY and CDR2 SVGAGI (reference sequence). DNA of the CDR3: TGTGCCAGCAGAAGACACCGTAGCAATCAGCCCCAGCATTTT. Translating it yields CASRRHRSNQPQHF.

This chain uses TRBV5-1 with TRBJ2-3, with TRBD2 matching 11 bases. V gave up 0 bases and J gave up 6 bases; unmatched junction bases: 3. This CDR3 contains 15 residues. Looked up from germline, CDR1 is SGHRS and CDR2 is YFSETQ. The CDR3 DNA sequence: TGCGCCAGCAGCTTGGAGGCTAGCGGGGGGGATACGCAGTATTTT. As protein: CASSLEASGGDTQYF.

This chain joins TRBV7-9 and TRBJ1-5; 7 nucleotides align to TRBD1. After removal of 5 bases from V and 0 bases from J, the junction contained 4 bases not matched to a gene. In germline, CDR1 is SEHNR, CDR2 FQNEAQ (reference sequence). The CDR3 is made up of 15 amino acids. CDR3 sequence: CASSQGEFSNQPQHF. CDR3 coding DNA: TGTGCCAGCAGCCAGGGGGAATTTAGCAATCAGCCCCAGCATTTT. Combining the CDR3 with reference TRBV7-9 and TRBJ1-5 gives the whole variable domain DTGVSQNPRHKITKRGQNVTFRCDPISEHNRLYWYRQTLGQGPEFLTYFQNEAQLEKSRLLSDRFSAERPKGSFSTLEIQRTEQGDSAMYLCASSQGEFSNQPQHFGDGTRLSIL.

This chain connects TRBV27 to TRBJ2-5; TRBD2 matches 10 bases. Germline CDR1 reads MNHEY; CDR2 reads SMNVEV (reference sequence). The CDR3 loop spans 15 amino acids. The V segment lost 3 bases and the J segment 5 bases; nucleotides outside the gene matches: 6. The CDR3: CASSLSGGALETQYF. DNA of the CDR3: TGTGCCAGCAGTTTGAGCGGGGGGGCCCTGGAGACCCAGTACTTC.